This T cell receptor beta chain was captured by sequencing in a study of graft-versus-host responses after intestinal transplantation. Broader study findings: Analysis identified GvH clones in recipient marrow, with some appearing first in ileum or blood. Early after transplant, HvG declines were associated with peak levels of circulating GvH clones.

Concerning this clone itself: Antigen: not known.

Using immunoSEQ multiplex PCR, the repertoire was profiled, and TCRdb retains in-frame clones only, with some absent. The table lists 35,000 to 55,000 clones, 90% to 95% of them singletons, with approximately 6% in the top ten. The source is a human patient who received an intestinal transplant, so some T cells may come from the graft donor. This sample comprised PBMCs, obtained about 120 weeks after a first intestinal transplant, on the day of a second.

The CDR3 coding sequence is TGCGCCAGCAGCGCCGGCAGGTGGGGGGATGAAAAACTGTTTTTT. This translates into CASSAGRWGDEKLFF. The gene calls are TRBV5-1 and TRBJ1-4; weak D call: TRBD1 (5 bases). CDR1 is SGHRS and CDR2 is YFSETQ in the germline V gene. The CDR3 length is 15 residues. Trimming cost V 4 bases and J 6 bases, with 16 bases left between them. The full variable domain, with the rest looked up from reference TRBV5-1 and TRBJ1-4, is KAGVTQTPRYLIKTRGQQVTLSCSPISGHRSVSWYQQTPGQGLQFLFEYFSETQRNKGNFPGRFSGRQFSNSRSEMNVSTLELGDSALYLCASSAGRWGDEKLFFGSGTQLSVL.